These 31 T cell receptor beta chains originate from one sample sequenced in a study of CD8+ T cells in alopecia areata. The authors extracted RNA and reverse transcribed it into cDNA as the sequencing template. TCRdb keeps only in-frame clones here, not all; method: immunoSEQ multiplex PCR. The sample records approximately 210,000 clones, over 40% being singletons. Noted treatment: oral pan-JAK inhibitor, 5-10 mg twice daily. The source material was CD4+ T cells sorted from blood, sampled at approximately week 36, from a patient treated with tofacitinib. These receptors were collected from a human donor with alopecia areata.

The chain combines TRBV4-3 with TRBJ1-5, with a possible D match to TRBD1 (6 bases). Trimming pared 0 bases from V and 6 bases from J, leaving 15 bases between. CDR3 size: 16 residues. Germline CDR1 and CDR2: LGHNA and YSLEER. CDR3 in DNA: TGCGCCAGCAGCCAAGATCTGGCAGGGGCTGGTCAGCCCCAGCATTTT. Its protein product is CASSQDLAGAGQPQHF.

This clone occurred a few times. J is TRBJ2-1 and V is TRBV11-3; 8 nucleotides line up with TRBD2. Per germline, CDR1 SGHNT and CDR2 YENEEA. There are 15 residues in the CDR3. The V and J ends lost 5 bases and 8 bases, in that order; junction bases with no gene match: 11. DNA for the CDR3: TGTGCCAGCAGCCCAAACAGCGGGAGTACCTATGAGCAGTTCTTC. It specifies CASSPNSGSTYEQFF.

This rearrangement joins TRBV27 to TRBJ2-7; D gene unclear. The V end lost 4 bases, the J end lost 5 bases, and 6 bases lay between the germline ends. This CDR3 spans 11 amino acids. CDR1 is MNHEY, CDR2 SMNVEV, per germline (reference sequence). CDR3 sequence: CASSSYNEQYF. The CDR3 coding sequence is TGTGCCAGCAGTTCCTACAACGAGCAGTACTTC.

This clone was seen a handful of times. V is TRBV10-3 and J is TRBJ2-7, with TRBD2 as a possible D gene (5 bases). Looked up from germline, CDR1 is ENHRY and CDR2 is SYGVKD. V dropped 6 bases and J dropped 2 bases, with 14 bases sitting between them. CDR3 length equals 14 residues. The CDR3 coding sequence is TGTGCCATCAGAACTAGACAAGGAGCCTACGAGCAGTACTTC. The encoded protein is CAIRTRQGAYEQYF.

The rearrangement links TRBV4-1 to TRBJ2-7; D is tentatively TRBD1 or TRBD2 (5 bases each). CDR1 and CDR2 (germline): MGHRA, YSYEKL. This CDR3 region has 14 residues. Trimming left V 1 base short and J 7 bases short, with 14 bases between. The CDR3 loop reads CASSQGWGLGEQYF. DNA for the CDR3: TGCGCCAGCAGCCAAGGATGGGGGTTGGGTGAGCAGTACTTC.

The CDR3, as DNA: TGTGCCTGGAGTGCCCCTAGGACTAGCGGGATCACCGGGGAGCTGTTTTTT. Translating it yields CAWSAPRTSGITGELFF. V and J are TRBV30 and TRBJ2-2, with 12 nucleotides matching TRBD2. The junction had 7 bases not matched to a gene; V was cut back by 1 base and J by 4 bases. Germline CDR1 and CDR2: GTSNPN and SVGIG (reference sequence). This CDR3 comprises 17 residues.

The gene calls are TRBV4-1 and TRBJ2-3; D unresolved. The germline CDR1 and CDR2 sequences are MGHRA and YSYEKL. This CDR3 has 12 amino acids. V was shortened by 5 bases and J by 2 bases, with 5 bases between the two germline ends. The CDR3 bases are TGCGCCAGCAGCGCCCACACAGATACGCAGTATTTT. As protein: CASSAHTDTQYF.

The V and J genes are TRBV5-1 and TRBJ2-3, with TRBD2 matching over 13 bases. The germline V gene has CDR1 SGHRS and CDR2 YFSETQ. Trimming removed 5 bases from V and 0 bases from J; junction bases left unmatched: 0. The CDR3 is 15 residues long. In DNA form, the CDR3 reads TGCGCCAGCAGACTAGCGGGAGGGAGCACAGATACGCAGTATTTT. Amino acids: CASRLAGGSTDTQYF. Full variable domain (rest looked up from reference TRBV5-1 and TRBJ2-3): KAGVTQTPRYLIKTRGQQVTLSCSPISGHRSVSWYQQTPGQGLQFLFEYFSETQRNKGNFPGRFSGRQFSNSRSEMNVSTLELGDSALYLCASRLAGGSTDTQYFGPGTRLTVL.

The chain is built from TRBV29-1 and TRBJ2-1; TRBD1 is a possible D gene (5 bases). The CDR3 runs to 14 residues. CDR1 SQVTM and CDR2 ANQGSEA come from the germline V gene. V was cut by 4 bases and J by 9 bases, with 19 bases left in between. Written as DNA, the CDR3 is TGCAGCGTTGGCGCCCTAAGGGGCGGTAGTGAGCAGTTCTTC. As protein: CSVGALRGGSEQFF.

This chain uses TRBV14 with TRBJ2-1, with D unresolved. Trimming shortened V by 5 bases and J by 9 bases, and 11 bases separated the two germline ends. This CDR3 is built from 12 residues. Germline V lookup: CDR1 SGHDN, CDR2 FVKESK. The CDR3 bases are TGTGCCAGCAGCGTAACTTGGGGTGAGCAGTTCTTC. Protein sequence: CASSVTWGEQFF. Variable domain in full (rest from reference TRBV14 and TRBJ2-1): EAGVTQFPSHSVIEKGQTVTLRCDPISGHDNLYWYRRVMGKEIKFLLHFVKESKQDESGMPNNRFLAERTGGTYSTLKVQPAELEDSGVYFCASSVTWGEQFFGPGTRLTVL.

To note about this clone: One end of the junction is discordant with germline, which a read error may explain. This chain connects TRBV30 to TRBJ2-2; D gene ambiguous. CDR1 GTSNPN and CDR2 SVGIG come from the germline V gene (reference sequence). The CDR3 totals 14 residues. The CDR3 loop is CAWSVPRYTGELFF. CDR3 sequence (DNA): TGTGCCTGGAGTGTCCCCAGATACACTGGGGAGCTGTTTTTT.

J is TRBJ2-5 and V is TRBV29-1; D call uncertain. This CDR3 is 8 amino acids long. Germline loops: CDR1 SQVTM, CDR2 ANQGSEA. In DNA form, the CDR3 reads TGCATGACAGAGACCCAGTACTTC. It yields the protein CMTETQYF.

V is TRBV27 and J is TRBJ1-2, with 9 bases that match TRBD1. J was trimmed by 3 bases and V by 5 bases; bases with no gene match: 7. The CDR3 contains 15 residues. Germline loops: CDR1 MNHEY, CDR2 SMNVEV (reference sequence). For the CDR3, the DNA is TGTGCCAGCAGTAGCCAGAGGGACAGGGACTATGGCTACACCTTC. Translating it yields CASSSQRDRDYGYTF.

V usage is TRBV30 and J usage is TRBJ2-7; D gene unclear. This CDR3 comprises 11 residues. Germline loops: CDR1 GTSNPN, CDR2 SVGIG (reference sequence). V was cut by 2 bases and J by 7 bases, with 9 bases left in between. The CDR3 region is CAWSHKDEQYF. CDR3 nucleotides: TGTGCCTGGAGTCACAAGGATGAGCAGTACTTC.

The chain uses TRBV10-3 and TRBJ2-1; the match to TRBD2 covers 11 bases. J was trimmed by 6 bases and V by 4 bases; bases with no gene match: 8. The CDR3 totals 16 residues. Per germline, CDR1 ENHRY and CDR2 SYGVKD. CDR3 region: CAISVNSGRAANEQFF. The CDR3 DNA sequence: TGTGCCATCAGTGTCAATAGCGGGAGGGCCGCCAATGAGCAGTTCTTC.

The V gene is TRBV7-3, the J gene TRBJ1-1; 7 nucleotides match TRBD1. The CDR3 consists of 16 residues. Germline-derived CDR1 and CDR2 are SGHTA and FQGTGA. Trimming took 5 bases from V and 0 from J; bases not matched to a gene: 9. This CDR3 reads CASSPQGRAMNTEAFF. The CDR3 region has the DNA TGTGCCAGCAGCCCACAGGGGAGGGCGATGAACACTGAAGCTTTCTTT.

The chain combines TRBV10-1 with TRBJ2-3; no firm D call. Germline V gene data show CDR1 as WNHNN and CDR2 as SYGVQD (reference sequence). The CDR3 consists of 15 residues. Trimming took 0 bases from V and 5 from J, leaving 12 bases between them. CDR3 sequence: CASSESKASRDTQYF. CDR3 nucleotides: TGCGCCAGCAGTGAGTCGAAGGCCAGCCGAGATACGCAGTATTTT.

The CDR3: CASSVVTGGEQYF. The CDR3 DNA reads as TGTGCCAGCAGTGTTGTGACAGGGGGCGAGCAGTACTTC. The chain joins TRBV27 to TRBJ2-7; 9 bases line up with TRBD1. The CDR3 has 13 amino acids. J gave up 6 bases and V 5 bases, and 5 bases lay outside the gene matches. The germline V gene encodes CDR1 MNHEY and CDR2 SMNVEV (reference sequence).

V and J are TRBV6-1 and TRBJ2-1; 7 bases agree with TRBD2. Germline V CDR1 and CDR2: MNHNS, SASEGT. The CDR3 totals 11 residues. The V and J ends lost 5 bases and 13 bases, in that order; junction bases with no gene match: 5. CDR3 nucleotides: TGTGCCAGCAGTTTCGGACTAGGACAGTTCTTC. Protein: CASSFGLGQFF.

V usage is TRBV6-6 and J usage is TRBJ2-3; 7 bases agree with TRBD2. J was trimmed by 2 bases and V by 5 bases; bases with no gene match: 7. The CDR3 is 15 amino acids. Germline CDR1 and CDR2: MNHNY and SVGAGI (reference sequence). The chain's CDR3 is CASSRGRVDTDTQYF. CDR3 nucleotide sequence: TGTGCCAGCAGTCGCGGGAGAGTGGACACAGATACGCAGTATTTT.

This clone was counted a few times. The V call is TRBV30, the J call TRBJ1-5; 8 bases line up with TRBD1. The germline V gene encodes CDR1 GTSNPN and CDR2 SVGIG (reference sequence). The CDR3 has 11 amino acids. The V and J ends lost 5 bases and 11 bases, in that order; junction bases with no gene match: 5. The CDR3 nucleotides read TGTGCCTGGGCGGACAGGGCAGCCCAGCATTTT. Its protein is CAWADRAAQHF.

This chain uses TRBV29-1 with TRBJ1-1; TRBD1 is a possible D gene (6 bases). Trimming removed 6 bases from V and 5 bases from J, with 13 bases in between. The CDR3 is made up of 12 amino acids. Germline loops: CDR1 SQVTM, CDR2 ANQGSEA. CDR3 coding DNA: TGCAGCGTGGCCCAGGGGAGAACTGAAGCTTTCTTT. Amino acids: CSVAQGRTEAFF. The entire variable domain, with the rest obtained from reference TRBV29-1 and TRBJ1-1, is as follows: SAVISQKPSRDICQRGTSLTIQCQVDSQVTMMFWYRQQPGQSLTLIATANQGSEATYESGFVIDKFPISRPNLTFSTLTVSNMSPEDSSIYLCSVAQGRTEAFFGQGTRLTVV.

This clone was seen more than once but under ten times. The V call is TRBV7-9, the J call TRBJ2-1; a weak D match, TRBD2 (5 bases). The CDR3 covers 11 residues. Per the germline V gene, CDR1 is SEHNR and CDR2 is FQNEAQ (reference sequence). V gave up 7 bases and J gave up 10 bases, with 11 bases separating them. CDR3 in amino acids: CASTPEEEQFF. The CDR3 DNA reads TGTGCCAGCACCCCGGAGGAGGAGCAGTTCTTC.

This rearrangement joins TRBV18 to TRBJ2-3; D perhaps matches TRBD2 (6 bases). This CDR3 has 15 residues. V dropped 6 bases and J dropped 3 bases, with 16 bases sitting between them. Germline CDR1 KGHSH, CDR2 LQKENI. CDR3 sequence reads: CASSRDVPRTDTQYF. Written as DNA, the CDR3 is TGTGCCAGCTCGCGGGACGTCCCGAGGACAGATACGCAGTATTTT.

This clone occurred a few times. The rearrangement joins TRBV4-1 to TRBJ2-4, with D unclear. The V end lost 0 bases, the J end lost 7 bases, and 1 base lay between the germline ends. This CDR3 region has 11 residues. Germline assignment: CDR1 MGHRA and CDR2 YSYEKL. The chain's CDR3 is CASSQDNIQYF. The CDR3 region has the DNA TGCGCCAGCAGCCAAGATAACATTCAGTACTTC.

The CDR3: CASSYGQTQYF. DNA for the CDR3: TGTGCCAGCAGTTATGGACAGACCCAGTACTTC. V and J are TRBV27 and TRBJ2-5; no firm D call. Trimming cost V 4 bases and J 6 bases, with 6 bases left between them. The CDR3 is 11 amino acids. CDR1 and CDR2 from the germline V gene are MNHEY and SMNVEV (reference sequence).

The gene calls are TRBV5-1 and TRBJ2-2; D is unclear. The CDR3 spans 15 residues. V lost 0 bases, J lost 7 bases, and 13 bases lay in between. Germline lookup yields CDR1 SGHRS and CDR2 YFSETQ. DNA for the CDR3: TGCGCCAGCAGCTTGGCTTCCGGGTTCGGCGGGGAGCTGTTTTTT. Residues: CASSLASGFGGELFF.

This clone occurred a few times. The rearrangement links TRBV30 to TRBJ1-2; no clear D gene. The CDR3 covers 13 residues. V lost 3 bases to trimming and J lost 0 bases, with 8 bases between them. Germline V gene lookup returns CDR1 GTSNPN and CDR2 SVGIG (reference sequence). The CDR3 is CAWRGRTNYGYTF. The CDR3 nucleotides are TGTGCCTGGAGGGGAAGGACTAACTATGGCTACACCTTC. The full variable domain, with the rest looked up from reference TRBV30 and TRBJ1-2, is SQTIHQWPATLVQPVGSPLSLECTVEGTSNPNLYWYRQAAGRGLQLLFYSVGIGQISSEVPQNLSASRPQDRQFILSSKKLLLSDSGFYLCAWRGRTNYGYTFGSGTRLTVV.

The sample holds a few counts of this clone. The gene calls are TRBV6-4 and TRBJ1-1; no clear D. The germline V gene encodes CDR1 MRHNA and CDR2 SNTAGT. The V end lost 11 bases, the J end lost 1 base, and 8 bases lay between the germline ends. There are 11 residues in the CDR3. CDR3 sequence (DNA): TGTGCCCGACGACGGAACACTGAAGCTTTCTTT. Translating gives CARRRNTEAFF.

The rearrangement joins TRBV12-5 to TRBJ2-1; D is possibly TRBD1 or TRBD2 (5 bases each). The CDR3 sequence is 17 residues long. Trimming took 2 bases from V and 10 from J, leaving 24 bases between them. From germline, CDR1 is LGHNT and CDR2 FRNRAP. The CDR3 DNA is TGTGCTAGTGGTTTGTCCCAAGGTGGGGGATGGAGAAGAGAGCAGTTCTTC. It codes for CASGLSQGGGWRREQFF.

The J gene is TRBJ2-3, the V gene TRBV4-1, with 7 nucleotides matching TRBD1. J gave up 3 bases and V 4 bases, and 7 bases lay outside the gene matches. Germline-derived CDR1 and CDR2 are MGHRA and YSYEKL. The CDR3 spans 15 residues. The CDR3 loop is CASSLDDRATDTQYF. Written as DNA, the CDR3 is TGCGCCAGCAGCCTCGACGACAGGGCAACAGATACGCAGTATTTT.